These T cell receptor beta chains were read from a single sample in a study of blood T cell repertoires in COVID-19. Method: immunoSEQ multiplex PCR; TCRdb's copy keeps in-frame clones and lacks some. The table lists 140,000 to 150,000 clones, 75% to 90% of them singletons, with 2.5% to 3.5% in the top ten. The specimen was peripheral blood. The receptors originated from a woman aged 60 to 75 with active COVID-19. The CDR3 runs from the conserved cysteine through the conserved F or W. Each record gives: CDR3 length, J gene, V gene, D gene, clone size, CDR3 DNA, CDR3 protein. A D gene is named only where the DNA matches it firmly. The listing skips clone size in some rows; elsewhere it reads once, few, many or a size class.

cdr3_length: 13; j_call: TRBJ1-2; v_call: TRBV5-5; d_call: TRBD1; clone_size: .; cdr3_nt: TGTGCCAGCAGCTCGGGACAGGGGGATGGCTACACCTTC; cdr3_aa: CASSSGQGDGYTF
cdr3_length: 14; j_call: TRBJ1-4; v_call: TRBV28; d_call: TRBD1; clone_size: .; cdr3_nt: TGTGCCAGCAGTTTCGGGACAGGGCGTGAAAAACTGTTTTTT; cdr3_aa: CASSFGTGREKLFF
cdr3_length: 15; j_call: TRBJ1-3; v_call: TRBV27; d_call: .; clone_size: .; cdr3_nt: TGTGCCAGCAGTCCAGTAGGGGAATACGGAAACACCATATATTTT; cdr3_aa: CASSPVGEYGNTIYF
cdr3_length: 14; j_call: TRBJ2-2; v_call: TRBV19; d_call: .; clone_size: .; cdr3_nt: TGTGCCAGTAGTTCCGGGACTGCCACAGGGGAGCTGTTTTTT; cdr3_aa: CASSSGTATGELFF
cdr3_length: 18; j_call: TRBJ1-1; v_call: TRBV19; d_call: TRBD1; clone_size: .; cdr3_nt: TGTGCCAGTAGTCCGGGACCAATCCGGGACAGGAGGAACACTGAAGCTTTCTTT; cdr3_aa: CASSPGPIRDRRNTEAFF
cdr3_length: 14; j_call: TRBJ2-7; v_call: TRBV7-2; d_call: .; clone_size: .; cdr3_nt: TGTGCCAGCAGCTTAGACCCGGGGTACTACGAGCAGTACTTC; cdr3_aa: CASSLDPGYYEQYF
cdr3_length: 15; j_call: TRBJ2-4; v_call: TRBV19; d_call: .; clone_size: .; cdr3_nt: TGTGCCAGTAGAGGCGGAGACAGCATCAAAAACATTCAGTACTTC; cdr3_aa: CASRGGDSIKNIQYF
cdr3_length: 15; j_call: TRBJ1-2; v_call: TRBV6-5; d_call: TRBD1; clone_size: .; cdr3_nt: TGTGCCAGCAGTTACTCCCCACAGGGGACGTATGGCTACACCTTC; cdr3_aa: CASSYSPQGTYGYTF
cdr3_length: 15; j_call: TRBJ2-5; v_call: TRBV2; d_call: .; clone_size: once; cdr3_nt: TGTGCCAGCGCCCCCCAGGGGCAGGGGGGAGAGACCCAGTACTTC; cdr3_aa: CASAPQGQGGETQYF
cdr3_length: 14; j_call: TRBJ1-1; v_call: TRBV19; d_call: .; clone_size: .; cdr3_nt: TGTGCCAGTAGTATTCCGATCCCGGACACTGAAGCTTTCTTT; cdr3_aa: CASSIPIPDTEAFF
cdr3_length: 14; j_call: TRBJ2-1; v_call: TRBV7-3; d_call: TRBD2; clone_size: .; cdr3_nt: TGTGCCAGCAGCCTTAGCGGGTCTTACAATGAGCAGTTCTTC; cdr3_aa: CASSLSGSYNEQFF
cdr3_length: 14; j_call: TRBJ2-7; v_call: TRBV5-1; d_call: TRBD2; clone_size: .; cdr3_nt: TGCGCCAGCAGCTCTAGCGGGAGGCACTACGAGCAGTACTTC; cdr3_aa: CASSSSGRHYEQYF
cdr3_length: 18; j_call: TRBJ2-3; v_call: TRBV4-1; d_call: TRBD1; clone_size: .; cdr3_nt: TGCGCCAGCAGCCAAACCCTGAACCGGGACAGAAAAACAGATACGCAGTATTTT; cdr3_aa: CASSQTLNRDRKTDTQYF
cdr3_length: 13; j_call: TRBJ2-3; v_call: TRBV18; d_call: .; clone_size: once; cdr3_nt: TGTGCCAGCTCACCTATTAGCACAGATACGCAGTATTTT; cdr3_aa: CASSPISTDTQYF
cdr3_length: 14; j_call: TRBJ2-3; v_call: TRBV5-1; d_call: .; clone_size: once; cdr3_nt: TGCGCCAGCAGCCCCCCGGTGAACACAGATACGCAGTATTTT; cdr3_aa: CASSPPVNTDTQYF
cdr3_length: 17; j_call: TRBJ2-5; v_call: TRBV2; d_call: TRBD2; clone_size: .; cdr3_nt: TGTGCCAGCAGTCTCCGACTAGCGGGAGGGCCGCGGGAGACCCAGTACTTC; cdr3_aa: CASSLRLAGGPRETQYF
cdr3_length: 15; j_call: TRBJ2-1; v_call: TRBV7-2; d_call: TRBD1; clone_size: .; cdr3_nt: TGTGCCAGCAGCGCCCGACAGGGGGCGAACAATGAGCAGTTCTTC; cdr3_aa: CASSARQGANNEQFF
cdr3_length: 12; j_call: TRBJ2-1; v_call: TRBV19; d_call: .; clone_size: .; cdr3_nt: TGTGCCAGTAGCCCTACCTACAATGAGCAGTTCTTC; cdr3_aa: CASSPTYNEQFF
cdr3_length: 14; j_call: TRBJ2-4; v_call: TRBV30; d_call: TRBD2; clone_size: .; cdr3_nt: TGTGCCTGGAGGGGACCTGGGGGGGTGAACATTCAGTACTTC; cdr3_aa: CAWRGPGGVNIQYF
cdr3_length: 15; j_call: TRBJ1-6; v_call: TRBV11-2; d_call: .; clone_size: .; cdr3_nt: TGTGCCAGCAGCTTTTTACAGGGCTTTAATTCACCCCTCCACTTT; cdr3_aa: CASSFLQGFNSPLHF
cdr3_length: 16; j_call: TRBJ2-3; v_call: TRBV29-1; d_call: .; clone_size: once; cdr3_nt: TGCAGCGTTGAGGCACCGGTCGGGGGTCGCACAGATACGCAGTATTTT; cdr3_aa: CSVEAPVGGRTDTQYF
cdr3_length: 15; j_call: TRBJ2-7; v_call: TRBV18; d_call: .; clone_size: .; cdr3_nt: TGTGCCAGCTCACCAGCGGGATATGGGCCATACGAGCAGTACTTC; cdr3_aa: CASSPAGYGPYEQYF
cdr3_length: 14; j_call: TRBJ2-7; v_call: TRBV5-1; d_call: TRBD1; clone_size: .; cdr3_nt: TGCGCCAGCAGACCGGGACAGAGCTCCTACGAGCAGTACTTC; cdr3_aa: CASRPGQSSYEQYF
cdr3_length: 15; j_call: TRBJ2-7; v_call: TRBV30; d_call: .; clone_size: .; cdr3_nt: TGTGCCTGGAAGGAAGAGGGCTGGTTCAACTACGAGCAGTACTTC; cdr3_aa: CAWKEEGWFNYEQYF
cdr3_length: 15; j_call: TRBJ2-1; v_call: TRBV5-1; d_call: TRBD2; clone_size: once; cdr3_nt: TGCGCCAGCAGCTTGGTGGTAGCGGGATGGAATGAGCAGTTCTTC; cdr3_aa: CASSLVVAGWNEQFF
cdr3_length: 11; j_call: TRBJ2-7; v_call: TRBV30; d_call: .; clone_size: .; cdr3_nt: TGTGCCTGGACAGGGTTCAACGAGCAGTACTTC; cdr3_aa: CAWTGFNEQYF
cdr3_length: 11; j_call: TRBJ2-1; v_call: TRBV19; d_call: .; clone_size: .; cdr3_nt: TGTGCCAGTAGTATGTCGTATGAGCAGTTCTTC; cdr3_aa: CASSMSYEQFF
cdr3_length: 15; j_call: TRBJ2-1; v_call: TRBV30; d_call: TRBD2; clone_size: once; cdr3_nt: TGTGCCTGGAGTGTCGGACTAGCGGGAGTAGGTGAGCAGTTCTTC; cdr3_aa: CAWSVGLAGVGEQFF
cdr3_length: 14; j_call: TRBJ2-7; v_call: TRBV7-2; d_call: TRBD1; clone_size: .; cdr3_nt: TGTGCCAGCAGTCAGGGGGCGCGCAATGGCGAGCAGTACTTC; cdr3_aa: CASSQGARNGEQYF
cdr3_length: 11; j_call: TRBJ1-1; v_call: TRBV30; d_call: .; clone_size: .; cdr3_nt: TGTGCCTGGAGGAGGGAAACTGAAGCTTTCTTT; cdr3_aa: CAWRRETEAFF
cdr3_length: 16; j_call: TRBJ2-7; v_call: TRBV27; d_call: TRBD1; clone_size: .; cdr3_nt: TGTGCCAGCAGCCCTTTTTCCGACAGGGGCGCTTACGAGCAGTACTTC; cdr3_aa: CASSPFSDRGAYEQYF
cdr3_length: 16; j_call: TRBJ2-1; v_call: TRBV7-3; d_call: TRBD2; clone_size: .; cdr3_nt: TGTGCCAGCAGCTTAGGGACTAGCGGGATAAAGGTTGAGCAGTTCTTC; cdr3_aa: CASSLGTSGIKVEQFF
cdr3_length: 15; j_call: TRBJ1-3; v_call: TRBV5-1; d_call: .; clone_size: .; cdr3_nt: TGCGCCAGCAGCTTCACCGGTATCTCTGGAAACACCATATATTTT; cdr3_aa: CASSFTGISGNTIYF
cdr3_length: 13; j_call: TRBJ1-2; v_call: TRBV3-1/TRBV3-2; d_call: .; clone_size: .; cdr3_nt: TGTGCCAGCAGCCACGAACAGGTTGGAGGCTACACCTTC; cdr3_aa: CASSHEQVGGYTF
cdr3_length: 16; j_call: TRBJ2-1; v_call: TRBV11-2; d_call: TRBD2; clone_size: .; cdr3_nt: TGTGCCAGCAGCTTAGTAGGGGGACTAGCGCACAATGAGCAGTTCTTC; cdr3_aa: CASSLVGGLAHNEQFF
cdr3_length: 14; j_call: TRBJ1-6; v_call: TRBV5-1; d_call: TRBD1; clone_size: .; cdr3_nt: TGCGCCAGCAGCCCTGGGACAGATAATTCACCCCTCCACTTT; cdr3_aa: CASSPGTDNSPLHF
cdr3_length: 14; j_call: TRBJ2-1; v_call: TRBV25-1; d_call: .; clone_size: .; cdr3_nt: TGTGCCAGCAGTGAATATAGCGCCGCTAATGAGCAGTTCTTC; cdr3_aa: CASSEYSAANEQFF
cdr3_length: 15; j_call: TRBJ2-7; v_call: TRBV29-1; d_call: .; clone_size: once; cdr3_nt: TGCAGCGTTGAAGGCGGTAGCGGAGGGCCCTACGAGCAGTACTTC; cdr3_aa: CSVEGGSGGPYEQYF
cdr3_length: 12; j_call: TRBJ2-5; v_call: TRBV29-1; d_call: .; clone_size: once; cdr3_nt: TGCAGCGTCGAGACAGAAGGCGAGACCCAGTACTTC; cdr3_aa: CSVETEGETQYF
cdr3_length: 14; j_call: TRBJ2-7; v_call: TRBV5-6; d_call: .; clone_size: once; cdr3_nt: TGTGCCAGGCAGCCCCAGGGTAGCTCCTACGAGCAGTACTTC; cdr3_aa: CARQPQGSSYEQYF